The source of this T cell receptor beta chain is a study of T cells after yellow fever vaccination. Study-wide findings and caveats: Most primary-vaccination clones reappeared after the booster (about 97% CD4, 75% to 90% CD8). A minor fraction of clonotypes spanned both CD4 and CD8 compartments.

This clonotype was recorded a few times. The antigen remains undetermined. UMIs and a universal primer site were added when TCR cDNA was made by 5'RACE template switching. A single record per CDR3 protein comes from TCRdb applying MiXCR to the 5' RACE reads. The sample holds roughly 400,000 distinct CDR3 sequences, around 19% seen once. CDR1 is SGHRS and CDR2 is YFSETQ in the germline V gene. The CDR3 contains 15 residues. V shed 0 bases, J shed 5 bases, and the junction held 5 bases outside the gene matches. This sample comprised PBMCs, obtained before the yellow fever booster vaccination. This TCR came from a man between 18 and 35 years old who received the YFV17D yellow fever vaccine. The chain employs TRBV5-1 and TRBJ1-1, with 9 bases fitting TRBD1. The CDR3 coding sequence is TGCGCCAGCAGCTTGGGGACAGGGGTAGGGACTGAAGCTTTCTTT. Its protein product is CASSLGTGVGTEAFF.